This TCR beta chain comes out of a study of T cell repertoires in cytomegalovirus infection. Across the study: Researchers turned to recently identified HLA-C-restricted CMV epitopes as well as well-studied HLA-B-restricted ones. Public TCR beta signature analysis indicated the presence of both CMV infection and matching HLA type.

After removal of 5 bases from V and 2 bases from J, the junction contained 6 bases not matched to a gene. CDR1 and CDR2 from the germline V gene are SEHNR and FQNEAQ (reference sequence). The CDR3 extends over 17 amino acids. Turning to this clonotype: The antigen is unknown.

Regarding the study as a whole: CMV-specific HLA-C-restricted TCR beta clonotypes dominated the ex vivo response. Carriage of CMV together with the relevant HLA was identifiable through cumulative public TCR beta family frequency.

TCRdb recomputed calls from the reads with MiXCR, one row per CDR3 protein. The sample has roughly 920,000 distinct CDR3 sequences, 31% seen once; the top ten hold about an eighth. The sample consisted of cultured CD8+ T cells from PBMCs, taken from culture after CMV antigen stimulation. The V call is TRBV7-9, the J call TRBJ2-5; TRBD2 aligns across 15 bases. The sequence was collected from a human donor in good health (CMV status not recorded). Some clones in this sample may be carry-over from other donors' samples. CDR3 in amino acids: CASSHGTSGGMQETQYF. For the CDR3, the DNA is TGTGCCAGCAGCCACGGGACTAGCGGGGGGATGCAAGAGACCCAGTACTTC.